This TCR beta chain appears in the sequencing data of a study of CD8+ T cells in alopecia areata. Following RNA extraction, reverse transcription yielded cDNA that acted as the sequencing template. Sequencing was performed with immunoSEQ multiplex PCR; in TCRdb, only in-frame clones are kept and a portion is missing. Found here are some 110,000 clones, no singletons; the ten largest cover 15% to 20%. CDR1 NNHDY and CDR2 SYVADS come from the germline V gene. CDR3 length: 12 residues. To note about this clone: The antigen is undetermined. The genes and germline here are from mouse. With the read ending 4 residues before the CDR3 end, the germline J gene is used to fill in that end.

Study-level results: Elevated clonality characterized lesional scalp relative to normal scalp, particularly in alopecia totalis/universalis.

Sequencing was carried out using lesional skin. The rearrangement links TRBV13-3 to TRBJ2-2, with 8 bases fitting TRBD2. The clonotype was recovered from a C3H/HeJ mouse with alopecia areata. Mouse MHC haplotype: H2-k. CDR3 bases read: TGTGCCAGCAGTGGACTGGGGGGG. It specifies CASSGLGG. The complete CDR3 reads CASSGLGGQLYF.